This TCR beta chain derives from a study of shared clonotypes between healthy human individuals. TCRdb's table, derived via immunoSEQ multiplex PCR, lists solely in-frame clones and lacks some. The sample has approximately 2,000,000 clones; roughly 90% are singletons. This clone has only one observation. The sample holds other DNA sequences that translate to the same CDR3. V was pared by 6 bases and J by 5 bases, with 4 bases of the junction left unmatched. This CDR3 is built from 13 residues. Germline values: CDR1 SNHLY, CDR2 FYNNEI. Splitting the CD4+ cells yielded a CD45RA+ naive subset and a CD45RA-negative memory subset.

The chain couples TRBV2 to TRBJ1-1; 9 bases agree with TRBD1. The TCR was taken from a young man in good health. Some clones in this sample may be carry-over from other donors' samples. The sequenced sample consisted of naive CD4+ T cells from PBMCs. Subset indicated: CD45RA+ positively selected. CDR3 residues: CASRGQGGTEAFF. The CDR3 bases are TGTGCCAGCAGGGGACAGGGTGGTACTGAAGCTTTCTTT.